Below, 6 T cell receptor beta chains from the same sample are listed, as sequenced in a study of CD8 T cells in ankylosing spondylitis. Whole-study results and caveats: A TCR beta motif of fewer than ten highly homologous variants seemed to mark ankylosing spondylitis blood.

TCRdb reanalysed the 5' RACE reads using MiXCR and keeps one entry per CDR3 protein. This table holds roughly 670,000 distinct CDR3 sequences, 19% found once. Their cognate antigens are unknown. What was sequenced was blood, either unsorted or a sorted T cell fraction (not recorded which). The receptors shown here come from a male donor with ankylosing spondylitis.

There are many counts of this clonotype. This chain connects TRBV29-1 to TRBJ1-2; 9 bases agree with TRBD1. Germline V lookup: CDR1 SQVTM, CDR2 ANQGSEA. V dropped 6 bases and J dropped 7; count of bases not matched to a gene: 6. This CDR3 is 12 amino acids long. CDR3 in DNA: TGCAGCGTGGAGGACAGGGGACTTGGCTACACCTTC. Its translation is CSVEDRGLGYTF.

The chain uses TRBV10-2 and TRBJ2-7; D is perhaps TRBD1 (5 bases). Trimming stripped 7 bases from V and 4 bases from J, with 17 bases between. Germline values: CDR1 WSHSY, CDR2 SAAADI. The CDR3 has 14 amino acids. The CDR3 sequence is CASIPTDKGYEQYF. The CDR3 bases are TGCGCCAGCATTCCTACCGACAAGGGGTACGAGCAGTACTTC.

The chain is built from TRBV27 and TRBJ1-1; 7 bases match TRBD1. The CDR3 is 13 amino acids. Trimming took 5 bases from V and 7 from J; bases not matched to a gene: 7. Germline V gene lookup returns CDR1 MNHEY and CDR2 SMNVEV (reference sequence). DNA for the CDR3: TGTGCCAGCAGTGCCAGGACAGGCGATGAAGCTTTCTTT. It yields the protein CASSARTGDEAFF.

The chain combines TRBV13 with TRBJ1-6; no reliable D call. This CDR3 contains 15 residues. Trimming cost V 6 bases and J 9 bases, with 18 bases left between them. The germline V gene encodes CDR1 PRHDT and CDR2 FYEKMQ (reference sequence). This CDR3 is CASSSNVGLSSPLHF. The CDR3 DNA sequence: TGTGCCAGCAGTTCTAACGTCGGGCTTAGTTCACCCCTCCACTTT.

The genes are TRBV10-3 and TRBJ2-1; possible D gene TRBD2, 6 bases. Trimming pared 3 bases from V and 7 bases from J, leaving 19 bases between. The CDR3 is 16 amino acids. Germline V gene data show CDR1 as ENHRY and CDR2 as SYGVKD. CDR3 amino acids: CAISEGARDSKNEQFF. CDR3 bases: TGTGCCATCAGTGAAGGCGCACGGGACTCTAAGAATGAGCAGTTCTTC.

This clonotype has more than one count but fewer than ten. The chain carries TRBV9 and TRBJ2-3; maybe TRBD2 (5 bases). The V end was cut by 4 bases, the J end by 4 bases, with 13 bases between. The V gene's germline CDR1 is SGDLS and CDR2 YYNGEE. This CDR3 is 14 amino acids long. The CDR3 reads CASSLGPAADTQYF. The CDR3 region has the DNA TGTGCCAGCAGCCTTGGACCAGCGGCAGATACGCAGTATTTT.